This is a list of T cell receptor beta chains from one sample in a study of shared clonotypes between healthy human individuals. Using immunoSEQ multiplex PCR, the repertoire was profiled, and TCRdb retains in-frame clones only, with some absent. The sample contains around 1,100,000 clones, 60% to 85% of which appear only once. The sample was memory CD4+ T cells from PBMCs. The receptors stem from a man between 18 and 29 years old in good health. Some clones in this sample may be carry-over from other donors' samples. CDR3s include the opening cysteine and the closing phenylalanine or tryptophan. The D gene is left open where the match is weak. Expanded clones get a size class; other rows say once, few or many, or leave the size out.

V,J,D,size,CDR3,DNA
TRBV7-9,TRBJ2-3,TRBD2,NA,CATIGLAGADTQYF,TGTGCCACCATCGGACTAGCGGGTGCAGATACGCAGTATTTT
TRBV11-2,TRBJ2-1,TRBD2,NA,CASSPLAGAAYNEQFF,TGTGCCAGCAGCCCTTTAGCGGGAGCGGCCTACAATGAGCAGTTCTTC
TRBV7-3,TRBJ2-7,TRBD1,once,CASSRSGQAYEQYF,TGTGCCAGCAGCCGATCGGGACAGGCCTACGAGCAGTACTTC
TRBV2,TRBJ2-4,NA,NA,CASSEALWGTAKNIQYF,TGTGCCAGCAGTGAAGCGCTTTGGGGGACGGCCAAAAACATTCAGTACTTC
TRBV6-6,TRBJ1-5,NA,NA,CASSRGRNNQPQHF,TGTGCCAGCAGTCGCGGGCGGAACAATCAGCCCCAGCATTTT
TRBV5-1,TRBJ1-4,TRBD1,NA,CASSIRQGATNEKLFF,TGCGCCAGCAGCATCCGCCAGGGGGCCACTAATGAAAAACTGTTTTTT
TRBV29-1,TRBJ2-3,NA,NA,CSAPSGGAQYF,TGCAGCGCCCCGTCGGGTGGGGCGCAGTATTTT
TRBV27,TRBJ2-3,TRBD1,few,CASSLDRGFSTDTQYF,TGTGCCAGCAGTTTGGACAGGGGATTTAGCACAGATACGCAGTATTTT
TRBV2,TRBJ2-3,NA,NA,CASTLEEGPPPTDTQYF,TGTGCCAGCACCCTCGAGGAGGGTCCCCCCCCCACAGATACGCAGTATTTT
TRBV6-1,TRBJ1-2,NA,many,CASSEAGRGYTF,TGTGCCAGCAGTGAGGCAGGCCGGGGCTACACCTTC
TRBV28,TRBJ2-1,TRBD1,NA,CASEDGTGGGEQFF,TGTGCCAGCGAGGATGGGACAGGGGGAGGTGAGCAGTTCTTC
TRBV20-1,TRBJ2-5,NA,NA,CSARKLTQYF,TGCAGTGCTAGGAAGTTAACCCAGTACTTC
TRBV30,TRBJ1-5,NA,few,CAWSQGFWPQHF,TGTGCCTGGAGTCAGGGGTTCTGGCCCCAGCATTTT
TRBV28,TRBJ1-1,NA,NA,CASRSPGRSSTEAFF,TGTGCCAGCAGATCCCCGGGCCGGAGTAGCACTGAAGCTTTCTTT
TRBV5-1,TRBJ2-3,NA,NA,CASSLQGRTDTQYF,TGCGCCAGCAGCTTGCAGGGAAGGACAGATACGCAGTATTTT
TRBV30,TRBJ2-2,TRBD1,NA,CAWGTGGGTGELFF,TGTGCCTGGGGAACAGGGGGCGGCACCGGGGAGCTGTTTTTT
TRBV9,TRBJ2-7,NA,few,CASSVNPGTYEQYF,TGTGCCAGCAGCGTAAACCCAGGGACCTACGAGCAGTACTTC
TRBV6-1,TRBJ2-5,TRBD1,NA,CASRQTGGETQYF,TGTGCCAGCAGACAGACAGGGGGAGAGACCCAGTACTTC
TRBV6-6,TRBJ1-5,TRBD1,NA,CASSWDREGQPQHF,TGTGCCAGCAGTTGGGACAGGGAAGGACAGCCCCAGCATTTT
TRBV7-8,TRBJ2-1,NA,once,CASSLASGVYNEQFF,TGTGCCAGCAGCTTAGCGAGCGGAGTATACAATGAGCAGTTCTTC
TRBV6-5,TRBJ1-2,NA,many,CASSYAQGYGYTF,TGTGCCAGCAGTTACGCACAGGGATATGGCTACACCTTC
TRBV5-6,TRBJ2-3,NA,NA,CASSLLGAQDTQYF,TGTGCCAGCAGCTTGCTGGGGGCGCAGGATACGCAGTATTTT